These 15 T cell receptor beta chains were all obtained from the same sample, sequenced in a study of blood T cell repertoires in COVID-19. TCRdb's copy holds only in-frame clones and misses some; the assay was immunoSEQ multiplex PCR. The repertoire has 330,000 or so clones, approximately 86% of them found once; the top ten carry approximately 9.4%. Sequences were obtained from peripheral blood. These receptor sequences come from a man between 25 and 39 years old with COVID-19, enrolled during active disease.

The CDR3 DNA is TGTGCCAGCAGCTTCACTAGCGGGTCCCCCAATGAGCAGTTCTTC. This encodes CASSFTSGSPNEQFF. The chain combines TRBV7-9 with TRBJ2-1; TRBD2 agrees at 9 bases. There are 15 residues in the CDR3. Germline-derived CDR1 and CDR2 are SEHNR and FQNEAQ (reference sequence). With V trimmed by 3 bases and J by 6 bases, 6 bases remained unmatched.

This clone was detected many times. The gene calls are TRBV7-9 and TRBJ1-4; the D is unclear. CDR3 length: 14 amino acids. Germline CDR1 SEHNR, CDR2 FQNEAQ (reference sequence). Trimming left V 2 bases short and J 4 bases short, with 8 bases between. CDR3 bases: TGTGCCAGCAGCTTAACAGTGATTAATGAAAAACTGTTTTTT. Its protein product is CASSLTVINEKLFF. Using reference TRBV7-9 and TRBJ1-4 for the parts outside the CDR3, the full variable domain is DTGVSQNPRHKITKRGQNVTFRCDPISEHNRLYWYRQTLGQGPEFLTYFQNEAQLEKSRLLSDRFSAERPKGSFSTLEIQRTEQGDSAMYLCASSLTVINEKLFFGSGTQLSVL.

The chain links TRBV7-9 to TRBJ1-6, with D perhaps matching TRBD1 (5 bases). The CDR3 extends over 15 amino acids. V was pared by 4 bases and J by 4 bases, with 11 bases between. CDR1 and CDR2 from the germline V gene are SEHNR and FQNEAQ (reference sequence). CDR3 sequence (DNA): TGTGCCAGCAGCTCCCCCCAGGGATATAATTCACCCCTCCACTTT. Protein product: CASSSPQGYNSPLHF. The full variable domain, completed using reference TRBV7-9 and TRBJ1-6, is DTGVSQNPRHKITKRGQNVTFRCDPISEHNRLYWYRQTLGQGPEFLTYFQNEAQLEKSRLLSDRFSAERPKGSFSTLEIQRTEQGDSAMYLCASSSPQGYNSPLHFGNGTRLTVT.

The J gene is TRBJ1-2, the V gene TRBV7-9; unclear D gene. The germline CDR1 and CDR2 sequences are SEHNR and FQNEAQ (reference sequence). Deletions cut 0 bases from V and 4 bases from J, with 15 bases between. CDR3 size: 16 residues. In DNA, the CDR3 is TGTGCCAGCAGCTTAGCTTATAGCTCAGCCCTCTATGGCTACACCTTC. This codes for CASSLAYSSALYGYTF. Full variable domain (remainder filled in from reference TRBV7-9 and TRBJ1-2): DTGVSQNPRHKITKRGQNVTFRCDPISEHNRLYWYRQTLGQGPEFLTYFQNEAQLEKSRLLSDRFSAERPKGSFSTLEIQRTEQGDSAMYLCASSLAYSSALYGYTFGSGTRLTVV.

This sequence joins TRBV30 and TRBJ2-7, with D perhaps TRBD1 (6 bases). Germline V gene data show CDR1 as GTSNPN and CDR2 as SVGIG (reference sequence). The CDR3 runs 18 residues. Trimming pared 2 bases from V and 4 bases from J, leaving 27 bases between. The DNA of the CDR3 is TGTGCCTGGAGTACCTGGGGAGCAACAGGGAGTACGTGGTACGAGCAGTACTTC. This translates into CAWSTWGATGSTWYEQYF.

This chain's CDR3 is CASSVGAGGPLYNEQFF. The CDR3 region has the DNA TGTGCCAGCAGCGTAGGAGCGGGGGGGCCGCTTTACAATGAGCAGTTCTTC. This rearrangement joins TRBV9 to TRBJ2-1; 10 positions agree with TRBD2. CDR1 is SGDLS and CDR2 is YYNGEE in the germline V gene. The CDR3 has 17 amino acids. V lost 0 bases and J lost 4; bases outside the gene matches: 7. Full variable domain (missing parts from reference TRBV9 and TRBJ2-1): DSGVTQTPKHLITATGQRVTLRCSPRSGDLSVYWYQQSLDQGLQFLIQYYNGEERAKGNILERFSAQQFPDLHSELNLSSLELGDSALYFCASSVGAGGPLYNEQFFGPGTRLTVL.

V usage is TRBV5-1 and J usage is TRBJ2-2; TRBD1 matches at 7 bases. Per germline, CDR1 SGHRS and CDR2 YFSETQ. The junction had 6 bases not matched to a gene; V was cut back by 4 bases and J by 0 bases. The length of the CDR3 is 16 residues. The CDR3, as DNA: TGCGCCAGCAGCGGGGACAGAGACACGAACACCGGGGAGCTGTTTTTT. This sequence encodes CASSGDRDTNTGELFF.

J is TRBJ2-5 and V is TRBV9, with 7 bases fitting TRBD2. Per the germline V gene, CDR1 is SGDLS and CDR2 is YYNGEE. V lost 0 bases and J lost 6; bases outside the gene matches: 8. The CDR3 is 15 amino acids. The CDR3 coding sequence is TGTGCCAGCAGCGTAGTTCGGGAGGCCGGAAAGACCCAGTACTTC. Translated, it gives CASSVVREAGKTQYF.

The chain joins TRBV27 to TRBJ2-1; 8 nucleotides agree with TRBD1. The CDR3 has 16 amino acids. Germline V lookup: CDR1 MNHEY, CDR2 SMNVEV (reference sequence). The V and J ends lost 6 bases and 4 bases, in that order; junction bases with no gene match: 11. For the CDR3, the DNA is TGTGCCAGCAGCGCTGGACAGGGAGGTCTATACAATGAGCAGTTCTTC. Translated: CASSAGQGGLYNEQFF.

The rearrangement links TRBV15 to TRBJ2-1; tentatively, D is TRBD2 (7 bases). The V gene's germline CDR1 is LNHNV and CDR2 YYDKDF (reference sequence). V was cut by 4 bases and J by 0 bases, with 10 bases left in between. The CDR3 spans 15 residues. The CDR3: CATSNGGASYNEQFF. The CDR3 region has the DNA TGTGCCACCAGCAATGGGGGGGCCTCCTACAATGAGCAGTTCTTC.

This clone has only one observation. This chain links TRBV2 with TRBJ2-5; tentatively, D is TRBD2 (5 bases). The germline gives CDR1 SNHLY, CDR2 FYNNEI. The CDR3 loop spans 13 amino acids. With 6 bases removed from V and 0 bases from J, the gap between germline ends came to 8 bases. This CDR3 reads CASRREYQETQYF. CDR3 sequence (DNA): TGTGCCAGCAGAAGGGAGTACCAAGAGACCCAGTACTTC. The complete variable domain, with remaining parts taken from reference TRBV2 and TRBJ2-5, reads EPEVTQTPSHQVTQMGQEVILRCVPISNHLYFYWYRQILGQKVEFLVSFYNNEISEKSEIFDDQFSVERPDGSNFTLKIRSTKLEDSAMYFCASRREYQETQYFGPGTRLLVL.

The rearrangement joins TRBV9 to TRBJ2-7; 8 positions agree with TRBD1. The length of the CDR3 is 14 residues. The V gene end was trimmed by 4 bases and the J gene end by 3 bases; junction bases not matched to a gene: 6. CDR1 and CDR2 (germline): SGDLS, YYNGEE. DNA of the CDR3: TGTGCCAGCAGCCTCGGACAGGGTTTCTACGAGCAGTACTTC. Residues: CASSLGQGFYEQYF. The entire variable domain, with the rest obtained from reference TRBV9 and TRBJ2-7, is as follows: DSGVTQTPKHLITATGQRVTLRCSPRSGDLSVYWYQQSLDQGLQFLIQYYNGEERAKGNILERFSAQQFPDLHSELNLSSLELGDSALYFCASSLGQGFYEQYFGPGTRLTVT.

This clone was detected only a few times. The J gene is TRBJ2-1, the V gene TRBV24-1; perhaps TRBD1 as D (6 bases). Germline V CDR1 and CDR2: KGHDR, SFDVKD. Trimming removed 7 bases from V and 1 base from J, with 7 bases in between. This CDR3 has 13 amino acids. As DNA, the CDR3 is TGTGCCACCAGGGGACATTCCTACAATGAGCAGTTCTTC. Amino acid sequence: CATRGHSYNEQFF.

The gene calls are TRBV5-8 and TRBJ2-5; 8 bases are shared with TRBD1. The CDR3 is 14 residues long. Germline trimming cut 4 bases from V and 5 bases from J; bases unmatched to any gene: 7. Germline V gives CDR1 SGHTS, CDR2 YDEGEE. For the CDR3, the DNA is TGTGCCAGCAGCCCCGGACAGGGCGTCGAGACCCAGTACTTC. Amino acid sequence: CASSPGQGVETQYF.

The rearrangement links TRBV4-2 to TRBJ2-7, with D uncertain. V was clipped by 4 bases and J by 0 bases, with 7 bases between them. This CDR3 has 13 residues. The germline gives CDR1 LGHNA, CDR2 YNFKEQ. The CDR3 region is CASSRSDSYEQYF. In DNA form, the CDR3 reads TGTGCCAGCAGCCGGAGTGACTCCTACGAGCAGTACTTC.